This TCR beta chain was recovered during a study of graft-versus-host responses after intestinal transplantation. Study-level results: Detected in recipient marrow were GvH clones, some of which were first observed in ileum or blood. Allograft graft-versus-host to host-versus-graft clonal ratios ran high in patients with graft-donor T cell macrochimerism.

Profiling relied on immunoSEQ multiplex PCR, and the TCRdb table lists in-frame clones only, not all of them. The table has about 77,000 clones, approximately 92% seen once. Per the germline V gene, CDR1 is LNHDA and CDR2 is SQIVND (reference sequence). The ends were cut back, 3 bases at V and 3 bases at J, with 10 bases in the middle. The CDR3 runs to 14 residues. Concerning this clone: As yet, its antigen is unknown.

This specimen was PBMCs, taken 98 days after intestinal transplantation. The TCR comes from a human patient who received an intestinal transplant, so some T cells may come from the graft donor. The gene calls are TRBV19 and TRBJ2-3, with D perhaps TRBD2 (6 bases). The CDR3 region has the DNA TGTGCCAGTAGTATCTGGGCGGGGACAGATACGCAGTATTTT. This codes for CASSIWAGTDTQYF.